Sequencing of this T cell receptor (beta chain) was carried out in a study of cytotoxic CD8 clonotypes in ibrutinib-treated CLL. With 4 bases clipped from V and 4 bases from J, the junction kept 12 bases outside the gene matches. There are 16 residues in the CDR3. Germline assignment: CDR1 GTSNPN and CDR2 SVGIG (reference sequence). This table comes from immunoSEQ multiplex PCR, and its TCRdb copy is limited to in-frame clones, with some not included. There are about 200,000 clones in the sample; 65% to 80% occur only once, and roughly 5.9% lies in the top ten. This clone was recorded once. The chain combines TRBV30 with TRBJ1-2; 10 bases fit TRBD1. This specimen consisted of PBMCs, obtained after 12 months of ibrutinib treatment. The TCR was taken from a human donor with chronic lymphocytic leukemia. The chain's CDR3 is CAWTAPRDRGVYGYTF. The CDR3 nucleotides are TGTGCCTGGACCGCACCCAGGGACAGGGGCGTCTATGGCTACACCTTC.